The sample holds many counts of the clone carrying this TCR beta chain. Antigen unknown. This sample stems from a study of prognosis after radiotherapy for stage I lung cancer. Background on the study: The tumors were adenocarcinoma in twelve patients (squamous cell carcinoma in roughly 7). General study results and limits: Unique TCR clone counts fell after stereotactic body radiation therapy, median around 10,000 versus 6,900.

Per germline, CDR1 SEHNR and CDR2 FQNEAQ (reference sequence). The V end was cut by 4 bases, the J end by 6 bases, with 18 bases between. CDR3 size: 16 residues. Two-round multiplex PCR, the amplification method, yielded TCR beta CDR3 from genomic DNA. Primers were specific to each TRBV and TRBJ gene in first-round PCR. MiXCR was run by TCRdb on the multiplex PCR reads, yielding one entry per CDR3 protein. Of fewer than 25,000 distinct CDR3 sequences detected, roughly 45% appear once; the ten largest clones hold 30% to 35%. This sequence was found in a donor over 45 with non-small cell lung cancer. The sequencing used PBMCs, collected before or after stereotactic body radiation therapy (not recorded which). V and J are TRBV7-9 and TRBJ1-4; no reliable D call. As DNA, the CDR3 is TGTGCCAGCAGCTCCTATGGACCGCCTAGGGATGAAAAACTGTTTTTT. The encoded protein is CASSSYGPPRDEKLFF.